This T cell receptor (beta chain) derives from a study of blood T cell repertoires in COVID-19. About the research overall: There were acute and convalescent COVID-19 samples, and they came from the United States, Italy and Spain. PBMCs, B-cell-depleted T cells, or T cells provided the cDNA or gDNA that made up the material.

Deletions cut 6 bases from V and 1 base from J, with 16 bases between. Germline V gene sequence: CDR1 SGHRS, CDR2 YFSETQ. The CDR3 consists of 15 residues. Data came from immunoSEQ multiplex PCR; TCRdb stores just in-frame clones and leaves some out. The sample records about 230,000 clones, over 80% being singletons. This clone appeared a few times. The source material was peripheral blood. The V call is TRBV5-1, the J call TRBJ1-1; the D is unclear. This clonotype was sampled from an older woman with active or convalescent COVID-19. CDR3 DNA sequence: TGCGCCAGCAAAGAGTGGGAGGGCCAGAACACTGAAGCTTTCTTT. Amino acid sequence: CASKEWEGQNTEAFF.